This TCR beta chain derives from a study of blood T cells in healthy people across ages. Per germline, CDR1 SNHLY and CDR2 FYNNEI. With 6 bases clipped from V and 0 bases from J, the junction kept 1 base outside the gene matches. This CDR3 region has 14 residues. On this clonotype: What it recognizes is unknown.

Primed by a sample-barcoded 5' primer and a J-beta primer mix, a second PCR proceeded for roughly 6 to 12 cycles. TCRdb analysed the 5' RACE reads with MiXCR anew, one entry per CDR3 protein. The sample yields about 780,000 distinct CDR3 sequences, approximately 24% seen once. Study conclusions and caveats: Across the age range, TCR beta diversity per million T cells fell in a roughly linear way. Naive and antigen-experienced cells were not separated, limiting conclusive comparison.

This same sample was also part of a study on T cells of mothers and their children.

The source of this sequence is a boy aged 5-17 years in good health. The V call is TRBV2, the J call TRBJ2-2, with 7 positions matching TRBD1. What was sequenced was blood. Here the CDR3 DNA reads TGTGCCAGCAGGGGGACAGCGAACACCGGGGAGCTGTTTTTT. It is translated as CASRGTANTGELFF.